These 9 T cell receptor beta chains originate from one sample sequenced in a study of monozygotic twins with inflammatory bowel disease. No DNA is given; TCRdb re-called the 5' RACE reads and lists each CDR3 protein once. The sample has fewer than 350,000 distinct CDR3 sequences. Sequenced input: blood. The receptor set was obtained from a human donor with ulcerative colitis or Crohn's disease, or a healthy co-twin of an affected twin (not recorded which).

The rearrangement uses TRBV7-2 and TRBJ2-3. Germline CDR1 reads SGHTA; CDR2 reads FQGNSA. CDR3 length: 15 amino acids. CDR3 region: CASSLGVVSTDTQYF.

The genes are TRBV20-1 and TRBJ1-1; the D call from TCRdb, TRBD1, cannot be confirmed without DNA. The CDR3 sequence is 14 residues long. Germline CDR1 DFQATT, CDR2 SNEGSKA (reference sequence). CDR3 sequence: CSASRTGWNTEAFF.

The V and J genes are TRBV5-1 and TRBJ2-1; the TCRdb call, TRBD1, lacks DNA for checking. Germline V CDR1 and CDR2: SGHRS, YFSETQ. CDR3 length equals 16 residues. The chain's CDR3 is CASTPEASFSYNEQFF.

The chain combines TRBV25-1 with TRBJ2-2; checking the TCRdb D call of TRBD1 is not possible without DNA. Looked up from germline, CDR1 is MGHDK and CDR2 is SYGVNS. The CDR3 runs 15 residues. This CDR3 reads CASRTGREDVGELFF.

This chain uses TRBV20-1 with TRBJ2-1; TCRdb reports TRBD1, a call that lacks DNA to check it against. Germline V gene lookup returns CDR1 DFQATT and CDR2 SNEGSKA (reference sequence). This CDR3 has 16 amino acids. The CDR3 here is CSASSRGATSYNEQFF.

The chain uses TRBV30 and TRBJ2-7; TCRdb's D call, TRBD2, is unchecked because there is no DNA. CDR3 length: 14 amino acids. The germline CDR1 and CDR2 sequences are GTSNPN and SVGIG (reference sequence). The CDR3 sequence: CAWSGGQSSYEQYF.

This chain uses TRBV5-1 with TRBJ1-4; TCRdb outputs TRBD1, but without DNA this stays unchecked. The CDR3 sequence is 16 residues long. The germline V gene encodes CDR1 SGHRS and CDR2 YFSETQ. The CDR3 reads CASSLGRQATNEKLFF.

The chain links TRBV2 to TRBJ2-7; TCRdb designates TRBD1, a call that cannot be tested without DNA. The CDR3 is made up of 12 amino acids. CDR1 and CDR2 from the germline V gene are SNHLY and FYNNEI. The CDR3 loop is CASRDRVCEQYF.

The chain employs TRBV20-1 and TRBJ1-1. Germline V CDR1 and CDR2: DFQATT, SNEGSKA (reference sequence). This CDR3 comprises 17 residues. The CDR3 sequence is CSARDSGPQWGNTEAFF.